Reported below is one TCR beta chain. Its antigen remains unknown. This may come from a read error, since a much larger clone is one base off. Study conclusions and caveats: The larger cohort examined one V-J beta rearrangement, not whole repertoires.

Constant-region reverse primers amplified full-length variable regions, followed by semi-nested Nested Universal Primer A PCR. TCRdb reanalysed the 5' RACE reads using MiXCR and keeps one entry per CDR3 protein. Altogether several thousand distinct CDR3 sequences are present, 36% being singletons, with the ten largest covering 6.6%. This TCR was recovered from a female donor with breast cancer. Source material: tumor-infiltrating memory CD4+ T cells sorted from the breast tumor. Subset indicated: memory CD4+ T cells, CD4+CD45RO+CD25-.

The DNA for the CDR3 is TGTGCCAGCGTTCAGGGGCAAACAACTCATGAAAAACTGTTTTTT. It codes for CASVQGQTTHEKLFF. The rearrangement links TRBV6-1 to TRBJ1-4; a possible D gene is TRBD1 (6 bases). The length of the CDR3 is 15 residues. CDR1 is MNHNS and CDR2 is SASEGT in the germline V gene.